Below are 15 T cell receptor beta chains sequenced from a single sample in a study of blood T cell repertoires in COVID-19. Using immunoSEQ multiplex PCR, the repertoire was profiled, and TCRdb retains in-frame clones only, with some absent. This table holds approximately 400,000 clones, about four fifths found once. Sequencing used peripheral blood. Receptors originate from a human donor with acute or convalescent COVID-19. The donor label of this sample is uncertain.

The chain links TRBV28 to TRBJ1-1; weak D call: TRBD1 (5 bases). CDR3 size: 13 residues. V lost 5 bases and J lost 4, with 11 bases in between. The germline CDR1 and CDR2 sequences are MDHEN and SYDVKM. The CDR3 protein is CASSTWGGTEAFF. CDR3 in DNA: TGTGCCAGCAGTACCTGGGGGGGCACTGAAGCTTTCTTT.

The rearrangement uses TRBV10-3 and TRBJ1-3; D might be TRBD1 (5 bases). Trimming cost V 8 bases and J 4 bases, with 24 bases left between them. The CDR3 sequence is 17 residues long. CDR1 ENHRY and CDR2 SYGVKD come from the germline V gene. The CDR3 protein is CAIGAREYSGMGNTIYF. The DNA of the CDR3 is TGTGCCATCGGCGCCAGGGAATATTCTGGAATGGGAAACACCATATATTTT.

The rearrangement joins TRBV18 to TRBJ2-7; 7 nucleotides match TRBD1. The germline V gene encodes CDR1 KGHSH and CDR2 LQKENI. Germline trimming cut 3 bases from V and 6 bases from J; bases unmatched to any gene: 8. The CDR3 covers 14 residues. CDR3 DNA: TGTGCCAGCTCACCGAACAGGGGTGAAGGCGAGCAGTACTTC. Translation: CASSPNRGEGEQYF. The complete variable domain, with remaining parts taken from reference TRBV18 and TRBJ2-7, reads NAGVMQNPRHLVRRRGQEARLRCSPMKGHSHVYWYRQLPEEGLKFMVYLQKENIIDESGMPKERFSAEFPKEGPSILRIQQVVRGDSAAYFCASSPNRGEGEQYFGPGTRLTVT.

J is TRBJ1-2 and V is TRBV5-1; perhaps TRBD1 as D (6 bases). The V gene's germline CDR1 is SGHRS and CDR2 YFSETQ. CDR3 length: 14 amino acids. V lost 1 base and J 3 bases, leaving 10 bases between the germline ends. CDR3 sequence (DNA): TGCGCCAGCAGCTTGATCAACAGGGACTATGGCTACACCTTC. It yields the protein CASSLINRDYGYTF.

V is TRBV9 and J is TRBJ2-7, with a possible D match to TRBD2 (5 bases). Germline values: CDR1 SGDLS, CDR2 YYNGEE. The CDR3 consists of 15 residues. Trimming took 0 bases from V and 2 from J, leaving 12 bases between them. The CDR3 nucleotides are TGTGCCAGCAGCGTAGACCTGACTACTACCTACGAGCAGTACTTC. Its protein is CASSVDLTTTYEQYF. Complete variable domain (other parts from reference TRBV9 and TRBJ2-7): DSGVTQTPKHLITATGQRVTLRCSPRSGDLSVYWYQQSLDQGLQFLIQYYNGEERAKGNILERFSAQQFPDLHSELNLSSLELGDSALYFCASSVDLTTTYEQYFGPGTRLTVT.

The V and J genes are TRBV12-5 and TRBJ2-7; D unresolved. The V gene lost 0 bases and the J gene lost 2 bases, with 17 bases spanning the gap. The CDR3 is made up of 17 amino acids. Germline V lookup: CDR1 LGHNT, CDR2 FRNRAP. For the CDR3, the DNA is TGTGCTAGTGGTTTGGTCGGTTTAGTAGAGGCCCCCTACGAGCAGTACTTC. Translating gives CASGLVGLVEAPYEQYF.

The chain employs TRBV6-5 and TRBJ2-3; 13 nucleotides agree with TRBD2. The CDR3 is made up of 15 amino acids. With V trimmed by 5 bases and J by 4 bases, 3 bases remained unmatched. Germline CDR1 and CDR2: MNHEY and SVGAGI. CDR3 residues: CASSRLAGGSDTQYF. CDR3 nucleotides: TGTGCCAGCAGTCGACTAGCGGGAGGTTCAGATACGCAGTATTTT.

The chain uses TRBV6-1 and TRBJ1-2, with D hard to call. Germline loops: CDR1 MNHNS, CDR2 SASEGT. CDR3 size: 15 residues. The V gene lost 0 bases and the J gene lost 7 bases, with 15 bases spanning the gap. The CDR3 protein is CASSEAVSVGSGYTF. For the CDR3, the DNA is TGTGCCAGCAGTGAAGCAGTGTCGGTCGGGAGTGGCTACACCTTC.

This clone was recorded only once. V gene TRBV29-1 combines with J gene TRBJ1-1, with D hard to call. The length of the CDR3 is 13 residues. The V end lost 4 bases, the J end lost 6 bases, and 15 bases lay between the germline ends. The germline V gene has CDR1 SQVTM and CDR2 ANQGSEA. Here the CDR3 reads CSVVDPRLSEAFF. The CDR3 DNA reads TGCAGCGTTGTAGATCCCAGGCTCTCTGAAGCTTTCTTT.

In regard to this clone: Other DNA sequences of this sample code for an identical CDR3. This chain joins TRBV18 and TRBJ2-7; 11 bases align to TRBD1. Germline V gene data show CDR1 as KGHSH and CDR2 as LQKENI. V shed 2 bases and J 4 bases; nucleotides not matched to a gene: 1. The CDR3 loop spans 14 amino acids. The CDR3 region has the DNA TGTGCCAGCTCACCAGGGACAGGGGGATACGAGCAGTACTTC. The encoded protein is CASSPGTGGYEQYF.

The V call is TRBV12-3 or TRBV12-4, the J call TRBJ2-2; 11 bases align to TRBD1. The length of the CDR3 is 13 residues. After removal of 8 bases from V and 8 bases from J, the junction contained 4 bases not matched to a gene. CDR3 DNA: TGTGCCAGCGGACAGGGGGCGAGAGGGGAGCTGTTTTTT. Its protein is CASGQGARGELFF.

The chain links TRBV7-2 to TRBJ1-2, with D perhaps TRBD1 (6 bases). The CDR3 covers 15 residues. Germline V gene sequence: CDR1 SGHTA, CDR2 FQGNSA. Trimming removed 4 bases from V and 7 bases from J, with 19 bases in between. CDR3 nucleotides: TGTGCCAGCAGCTGGGCAGGGGCCCGGGATGGTGGCTACACCTTC. Protein sequence: CASSWAGARDGGYTF. The full variable domain, in which reference TRBV7-2 and TRBJ1-2 provide the parts outside the CDR3, is GAGVSQSPSNKVTEKGKDVELRCDPISGHTALYWYRQSLGQGLEFLIYFQGNSAPDKSGLPSDRFSAERTGGSVSTLTIQRTQQEDSAVYLCASSWAGARDGGYTFGSGTRLTVV.

The V call is TRBV5-4, the J call TRBJ1-2; no definite D call. The CDR3 loop spans 13 amino acids. Germline V gives CDR1 SGHNT, CDR2 YYREEE (reference sequence). Trimming left V 4 bases short and J 4 bases short, with 11 bases between. CDR3 nucleotide sequence: TGTGCCAGCAGCCTTAGGACTGTCTATGGCTACACCTTC. Its translation: CASSLRTVYGYTF.

The chain joins TRBV4-1 to TRBJ2-3; the match to TRBD1 covers 8 bases. Germline CDR1 reads MGHRA; CDR2 reads YSYEKL. The J segment lost 4 bases and the V segment lost 3 bases, leaving 9 bases of the junction unmatched. The CDR3 consists of 16 residues. The CDR3 bases are TGCGCCAGCAGCCAGCCCACAGGGGGGATCGCAGATACGCAGTATTTT. Protein: CASSQPTGGIADTQYF.

In this sample, this clone turned up a few times. The chain links TRBV9 to TRBJ2-1; TRBD2 aligns across 7 bases. CDR3 size: 13 residues. V shed 0 bases and J 10 bases; nucleotides not matched to a gene: 4. Germline lookup yields CDR1 SGDLS and CDR2 YYNGEE. CDR3 in amino acids: CASSVERGDEQFF. Written as DNA, the CDR3 is TGTGCCAGCAGCGTAGAGCGGGGAGACGAGCAGTTCTTC.